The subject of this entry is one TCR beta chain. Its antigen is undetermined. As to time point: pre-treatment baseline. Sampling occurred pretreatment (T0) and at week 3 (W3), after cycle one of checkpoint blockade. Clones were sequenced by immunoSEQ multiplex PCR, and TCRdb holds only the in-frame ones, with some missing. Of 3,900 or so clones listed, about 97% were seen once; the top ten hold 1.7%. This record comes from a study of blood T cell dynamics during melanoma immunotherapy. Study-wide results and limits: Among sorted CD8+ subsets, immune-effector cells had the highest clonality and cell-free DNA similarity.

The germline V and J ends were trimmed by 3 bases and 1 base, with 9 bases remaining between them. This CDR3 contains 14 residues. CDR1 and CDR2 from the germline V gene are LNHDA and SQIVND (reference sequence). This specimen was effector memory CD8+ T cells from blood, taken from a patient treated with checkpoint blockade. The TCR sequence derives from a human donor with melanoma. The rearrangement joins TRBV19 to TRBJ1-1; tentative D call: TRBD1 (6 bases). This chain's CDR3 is CASSIPRGNTEAFF. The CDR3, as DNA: TGTGCCAGTAGTATCCCCAGGGGGAACACTGAAGCTTTCTTT.